The sample holds many counts of the clone carrying this TCR beta chain. This specimen comes from a study of T-cell reconstitution after alpha-beta-depleted transplantation in children. TCRbeta library construction was performed incorporating unique molecular identifiers. TCRdb ran MiXCR on the PCR reads and lists one entry per CDR3 protein. The table records over 450,000 distinct CDR3 sequences, about 10% of them present only once. The CDR3 consists of 15 residues. Looked up from germline, CDR1 is DFQATT and CDR2 is SNEGSKA (reference sequence). J lost 5 bases, V lost 6 bases, and 13 bases had no gene match.

V gene TRBV20-1 combines with J gene TRBJ2-7, with 10 bases that match TRBD2. The clonotype originates from a child aged 2-15 years with inherited bone marrow failure, due to receive a stem cell transplant. Sequencing was performed on PBMCs, taken before TCRalphabeta/CD19-depleted stem cell transplant. CDR3 protein: CSAPRWASGSDEQYF. The CDR3, as DNA: TGCAGTGCCCCCAGATGGGCTAGCGGGAGTGACGAGCAGTACTTC.